Following are 24 T cell receptor beta chains from one sample sequenced in a study of control samples from healthy donors and cancer patients. Sequencing used immunoSEQ multiplex PCR; TCRdb keeps in-frame clones, though not all of them. The table records under 200,000 clones, about nine tenths of them present only once. Sample: blood. The receptors shown here come from a woman younger than 45 in good health.

This clone was observed once. J is TRBJ2-5 and V is TRBV4-3, with 9 bases matching TRBD2. V shed 2 bases, J shed 4 bases, and the junction held 5 bases outside the gene matches. The length of the CDR3 is 15 residues. The germline gives CDR1 LGHNA, CDR2 YSLEER. The CDR3 loop reads CASSQSGRSGETQYF. The CDR3 DNA is TGCGCCAGCAGCCAAAGCGGGAGGAGCGGAGAGACCCAGTACTTC.

This chain links TRBV27 with TRBJ1-3; 7 bases fit TRBD1. Trimming removed 0 bases from V and 0 bases from J; junction bases left unmatched: 8. The CDR3 length is 18 residues. Germline lookup yields CDR1 MNHEY and CDR2 SMNVEV (reference sequence). CDR3 sequence (DNA): TGTGCCAGCAGTTTATCGTCCCCAGGGGGGAGCTCTGGAAACACCATATATTTT. Amino acids: CASSLSSPGGSSGNTIYF.

The chain is built from TRBV5-5 and TRBJ1-4; 8 nucleotides agree with TRBD1. Germline loops: CDR1 SGHKS, CDR2 YYEKEE (reference sequence). Germline trimming cut 3 bases from V and 5 bases from J; bases unmatched to any gene: 3. The CDR3 is 14 residues long. Here the CDR3 reads CASSSRDRNEKLFF. DNA of the CDR3: TGTGCCAGCAGCTCCCGGGACAGGAATGAAAAACTGTTTTTT.

V and J are TRBV3-1 (or the pseudogene TRBV3-2) and TRBJ1-2; TRBD1 matches at 7 bases. V gave up 4 bases and J gave up 4 bases; unmatched junction bases: 6. Germline-derived CDR1 and CDR2 are LGHDT and YNNKEL (reference sequence). This CDR3 region has 14 residues. The CDR3 protein is CASSPRTGGYGYTF. In nucleotides, the CDR3 is TGTGCCAGCAGCCCGAGGACAGGAGGCTATGGCTACACCTTC.

This rearrangement joins TRBV7-3 to TRBJ2-4; possible D gene TRBD1, 5 bases. V lost 0 bases and J 9 bases, leaving 9 bases between the germline ends. Germline lookup yields CDR1 SGHTA and CDR2 FQGTGA. This CDR3 has 13 amino acids. This CDR3 is CASSLTGAGIQYF. DNA for the CDR3: TGTGCCAGCAGCTTAACAGGGGCTGGCATTCAGTACTTC. Combining the CDR3 with reference TRBV7-3 and TRBJ2-4 gives the whole variable domain GAGVSQTPSNKVTEKGKYVELRCDPISGHTALYWYRQSLGQGPEFLIYFQGTGAADDSGLPNDRFFAVRPEGSVSTLKIQRTERGDSAVYLCASSLTGAGIQYFGAGTRLSVL.

This clone occurred once. Other DNA variants within this sample encode the same CDR3. V is TRBV28 and J is TRBJ2-1; a weak D match, TRBD1 (6 bases). Germline values: CDR1 MDHEN, CDR2 SYDVKM. CDR3 length: 15 amino acids. The V end lost 6 bases, the J end lost 0 bases, and 12 bases lay between the germline ends. The CDR3 bases are TGTGCCAGCAGCCGCCCGGACAGCTCCTACAATGAGCAGTTCTTC. It codes for CASSRPDSSYNEQFF.

The table lists this clone with a few counts. The chain joins TRBV7-2 to TRBJ2-2; 7 nucleotides line up with TRBD1. This CDR3 is 14 amino acids long. The V segment lost 6 bases and the J segment 1 base; nucleotides outside the gene matches: 2. Germline values: CDR1 SGHTA, CDR2 FQGNSA. CDR3 sequence: CASRNRGNTGELFF. DNA of the CDR3: TGTGCCAGCAGAAACAGGGGGAACACCGGGGAGCTGTTTTTT.

This clone has only one observation. The chain couples TRBV19 to TRBJ1-5; D might be TRBD1 (6 bases). The CDR3 consists of 15 residues. V gave up 0 bases and J gave up 7 bases, with 13 bases separating them. CDR1 is LNHDA, CDR2 SQIVND, per germline (reference sequence). The CDR3 spells CASSIDRGARQPQHF. Here the CDR3 DNA reads TGTGCCAGTAGTATAGATCGGGGGGCCCGACAGCCCCAGCATTTT.

The V call is TRBV2, the J call TRBJ1-3; the D gene is possibly TRBD1 (6 bases). Trimming left V 6 bases short and J 3 bases short, with 6 bases between. The CDR3 runs to 12 residues. Per the germline V gene, CDR1 is SNHLY and CDR2 is FYNNEI. CDR3 in DNA: TGTGCCAGCAGGGACAGTGGAAACACCATATATTTT. It yields the protein CASRDSGNTIYF. Supplemented by reference TRBV2 and TRBJ1-3, the full variable domain reads EPEVTQTPSHQVTQMGQEVILRCVPISNHLYFYWYRQILGQKVEFLVSFYNNEISEKSEIFDDQFSVERPDGSNFTLKIRSTKLEDSAMYFCASRDSGNTIYFGEGSWLTVV.

The chain has TRBV20-1 and TRBJ2-7; 13 bases fit TRBD2. The CDR3 runs to 16 residues. CDR1 is DFQATT, CDR2 SNEGSKA, per germline (reference sequence). Trimming removed 3 bases from V and 5 bases from J; junction bases left unmatched: 10. The DNA of the CDR3 is TGCAGTGCTAGTGGACTAGCGGGAGCCCTAGGGGACGAGCAGTACTTC. Its translation: CSASGLAGALGDEQYF.

The chain couples TRBV6-5 to TRBJ2-6; the D is unclear. Germline V gene lookup returns CDR1 MNHEY and CDR2 SVGAGI. This CDR3 comprises 16 residues. Trimming left V 2 bases short and J 0 bases short, with 8 bases between. For the CDR3, the DNA is TGTGCCAGCAGTTACGCACAGTCCTCTGGGGCCAACGTCCTGACTTTC. As protein: CASSYAQSSGANVLTF.

The chain has TRBV27 and TRBJ1-1, with 8 positions matching TRBD1. With 5 bases clipped from V and 0 bases from J, the junction kept 8 bases outside the gene matches. Germline V gene sequence: CDR1 MNHEY, CDR2 SMNVEV (reference sequence). The CDR3 is 16 residues long. CDR3 loop: CASSPRQGPMNTEAFF. For the CDR3, the DNA is TGTGCCAGCAGTCCCCGACAGGGGCCGATGAACACTGAAGCTTTCTTT.

This clone has a single count. The rearrangement joins TRBV5-6 to TRBJ2-1, with 8 positions matching TRBD2. There are 13 residues in the CDR3. V lost 0 bases to trimming and J lost 7 bases; unmatched junction nucleotides: 0. The germline V gene encodes CDR1 SGHDT and CDR2 YYEEEE. This chain's CDR3 is CASSLGLANEQFF. The CDR3 bases are TGTGCCAGCAGCTTGGGACTAGCGAATGAGCAGTTCTTC.

The V gene is TRBV11-2, the J gene TRBJ1-3; 10 nucleotides agree with TRBD1. The CDR3 totals 15 residues. The germline V gene encodes CDR1 SGHAT and CDR2 FQNNGV. Trimming took 4 bases from V and 3 from J; bases not matched to a gene: 3. CDR3 coding DNA: TGTGCCAGCAGCTCCCGGGACAGGGGTGGAAACACCATATATTTT. This translates into CASSSRDRGGNTIYF.

The genes are TRBV4-1 and TRBJ2-1; 7 bases agree with TRBD2. The CDR3 sequence is 15 residues long. Germline CDR1 reads MGHRA; CDR2 reads YSYEKL. V was clipped by 0 bases and J by 2 bases; unmatched bases: 1. CDR3 sequence (DNA): TGCGCCAGCAGCCAAGAGGGGAGGGCCTACAATGAGCAGTTCTTC. It codes for CASSQEGRAYNEQFF.

The V and J genes are TRBV5-1 and TRBJ2-3; D is perhaps TRBD2 (7 bases). CDR3 length equals 15 residues. Germline V lookup: CDR1 SGHRS, CDR2 YFSETQ. Trimming shortened V by 5 bases and J by 2 bases, and 15 bases separated the two germline ends. The CDR3 loop reads CASRGPGGSTDTQYF. CDR3 nucleotides: TGCGCCAGCAGGGGGCCGGGGGGCTCCACAGATACGCAGTATTTT. The full variable domain, its missing parts supplied by reference TRBV5-1 and TRBJ2-3, is KAGVTQTPRYLIKTRGQQVTLSCSPISGHRSVSWYQQTPGQGLQFLFEYFSETQRNKGNFPGRFSGRQFSNSRSEMNVSTLELGDSALYLCASRGPGGSTDTQYFGPGTRLTVL.

This clone was counted a few times. The chain employs TRBV5-1 and TRBJ2-1; TRBD2 aligns across 13 bases. There are 15 residues in the CDR3. The germline CDR1 and CDR2 sequences are SGHRS and YFSETQ. Trimming at V came to 4 bases and at J to 8 bases, leaving 6 bases not matched to a gene. The CDR3 sequence: CASSNGLAGAYEQFF. DNA for the CDR3: TGCGCCAGCAGCAACGGACTAGCGGGGGCATATGAGCAGTTCTTC.

J is TRBJ2-1 and V is TRBV19; TRBD1 matches 10 bases. CDR1 and CDR2 (germline): LNHDA, SQIVND (reference sequence). J lost 6 bases, V lost 2 bases, and 4 bases had no gene match. This CDR3 contains 15 residues. The CDR3 coding sequence is TGTGCCAGTAGTATAACCGGGACAGGGGTCAATGAGCAGTTCTTC. Amino acids: CASSITGTGVNEQFF.

The gene calls are TRBV19 and TRBJ1-1, with 10 bases lining up with TRBD1. V gave up 5 bases and J gave up 6 bases; unmatched junction bases: 9. Germline CDR1 is LNHDA and CDR2 is SQIVND (reference sequence). The CDR3 sequence is 15 residues long. The CDR3 sequence is CASSSWTGGNSEAFF. CDR3 DNA sequence: TGTGCCAGTAGTTCCTGGACAGGGGGAAACTCTGAAGCTTTCTTT.

The gene calls are TRBV28 and TRBJ2-1; 10 bases are a match to TRBD2. With 3 bases clipped from V and 6 bases from J, the junction kept 5 bases outside the gene matches. This CDR3 has 15 amino acids. The germline V gene has CDR1 MDHEN and CDR2 SYDVKM. The CDR3 region is CASSFSGGSSNEQFF. CDR3 coding DNA: TGTGCCAGCAGTTTTAGCGGGGGGTCGTCCAATGAGCAGTTCTTC.

J is TRBJ1-1 and V is TRBV6-1; weak D call: TRBD1 (5 bases). The CDR3 is 12 amino acids. V dropped 5 bases and J dropped 10 bases, with 14 bases sitting between them. The germline V gene has CDR1 MNHNS and CDR2 SASEGT. DNA for the CDR3: TGTGCCAGCAGTACCCGGGACGGTCGAGCTTTCTTT. This translates into CASSTRDGRAFF.

This chain connects TRBV19 to TRBJ2-5, with unresolved D. Between the trimmed V and J ends, which lost 4 bases and 0 bases, there was a span of 9 bases. This CDR3 is 14 amino acids long. Germline values: CDR1 LNHDA, CDR2 SQIVND (reference sequence). The CDR3 here is CASSTGYYQETQYF. CDR3 in DNA: TGTGCCAGTAGTACTGGATACTACCAAGAGACCCAGTACTTC.

The chain joins TRBV18 to TRBJ1-1; 10 bases fit TRBD1. V lost 3 bases and J lost 5; bases outside the gene matches: 6. The CDR3 spans 15 residues. Looked up from germline, CDR1 is KGHSH and CDR2 is LQKENI. CDR3 sequence: CASSPRDRGRTEAFF. CDR3 coding DNA: TGTGCCAGCTCACCCCGAGACAGGGGGCGAACTGAAGCTTTCTTT.

This chain links TRBV6-5 with TRBJ2-5; the match to TRBD2 covers 7 bases. V shed 2 bases, J shed 5 bases, and the junction held 5 bases outside the gene matches. Per the germline V gene, CDR1 is MNHEY and CDR2 is SVGAGI. The CDR3 consists of 14 residues. CDR3 sequence (DNA): TGTGCCAGCAGTTACGGCGGGAGTCTGGAGACCCAGTACTTC. Protein: CASSYGGSLETQYF.